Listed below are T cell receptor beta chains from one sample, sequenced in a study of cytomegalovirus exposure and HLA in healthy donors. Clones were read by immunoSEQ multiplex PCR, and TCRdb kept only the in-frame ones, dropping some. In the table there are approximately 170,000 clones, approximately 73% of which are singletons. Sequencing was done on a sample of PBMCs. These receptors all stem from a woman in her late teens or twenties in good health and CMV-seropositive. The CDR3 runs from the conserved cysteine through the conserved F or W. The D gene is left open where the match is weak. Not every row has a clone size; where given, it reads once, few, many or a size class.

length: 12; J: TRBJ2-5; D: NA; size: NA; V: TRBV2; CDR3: CASREREETQYF
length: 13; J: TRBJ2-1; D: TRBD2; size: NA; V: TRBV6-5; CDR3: CASPPGGGRRPFF
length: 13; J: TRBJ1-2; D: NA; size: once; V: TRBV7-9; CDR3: CASSSSRWYGYTF
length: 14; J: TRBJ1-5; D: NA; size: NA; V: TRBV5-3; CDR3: CARSFWRNNQPQHF
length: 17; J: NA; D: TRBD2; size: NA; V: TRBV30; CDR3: CAWSPKISGGAFHEQYF
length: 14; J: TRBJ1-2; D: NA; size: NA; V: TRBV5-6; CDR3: CASSWAQGSYGYTF
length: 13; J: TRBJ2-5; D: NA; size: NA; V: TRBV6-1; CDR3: CASTQNGGETQYF
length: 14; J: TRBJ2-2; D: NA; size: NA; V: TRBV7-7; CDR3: CASSLSLVTGELLF
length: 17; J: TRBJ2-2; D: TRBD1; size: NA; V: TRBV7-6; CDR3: CASSWGGQGMDTGELFF
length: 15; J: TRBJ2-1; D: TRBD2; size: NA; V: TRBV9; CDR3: CASSLGAGSNNEQFF
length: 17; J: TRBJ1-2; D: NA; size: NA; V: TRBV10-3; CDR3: CAISDNLWGRTPYGYTF
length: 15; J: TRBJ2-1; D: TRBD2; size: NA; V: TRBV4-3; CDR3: CASSQEAGGSNEQFF
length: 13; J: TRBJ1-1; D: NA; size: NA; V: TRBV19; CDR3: CASSIDAGTEAFF
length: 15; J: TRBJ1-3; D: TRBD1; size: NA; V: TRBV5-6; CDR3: CASRPGTVSGNTIYF
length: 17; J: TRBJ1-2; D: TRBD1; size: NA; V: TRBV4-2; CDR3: CASSQVLGQGASYGYTF
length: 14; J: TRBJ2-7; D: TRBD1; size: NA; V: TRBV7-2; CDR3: CASSVGQGTYEQYF
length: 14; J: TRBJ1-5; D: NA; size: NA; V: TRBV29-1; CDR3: CSVVEDSSNQPQHF
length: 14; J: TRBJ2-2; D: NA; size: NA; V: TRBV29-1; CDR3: CSVGRVGGTGELFF
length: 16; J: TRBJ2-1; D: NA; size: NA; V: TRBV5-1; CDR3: CASSLDGASSYNEQFF
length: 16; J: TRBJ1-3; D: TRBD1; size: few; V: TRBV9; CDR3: CASSVATGGSGNTIYF
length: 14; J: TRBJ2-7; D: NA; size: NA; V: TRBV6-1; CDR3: CASSELGGTYEQYF
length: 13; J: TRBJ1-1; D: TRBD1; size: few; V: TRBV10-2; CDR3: CASRGQVNTEAFF
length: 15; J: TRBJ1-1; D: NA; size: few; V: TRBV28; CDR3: CASSLERLPGTEAFF
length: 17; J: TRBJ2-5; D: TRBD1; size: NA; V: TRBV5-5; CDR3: CASSSPTGGSLRETQYF
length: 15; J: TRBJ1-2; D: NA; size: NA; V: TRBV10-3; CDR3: CAISESARDRDGYTF
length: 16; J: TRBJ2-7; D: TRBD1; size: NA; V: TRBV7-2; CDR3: CASSRDSGTGIYEQYF
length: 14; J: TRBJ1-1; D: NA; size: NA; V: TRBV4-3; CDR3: CASSQDLWETEAFF
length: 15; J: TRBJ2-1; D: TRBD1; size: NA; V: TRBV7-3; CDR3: CASSRKRTGPNEQFF
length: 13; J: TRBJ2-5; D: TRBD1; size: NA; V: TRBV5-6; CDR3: CASSWTGVETQYF
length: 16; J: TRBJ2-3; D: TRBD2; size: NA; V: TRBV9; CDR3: CASSVGRGASTDTQYF
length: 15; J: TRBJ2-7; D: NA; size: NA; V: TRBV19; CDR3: CASSISSGESYEQYF
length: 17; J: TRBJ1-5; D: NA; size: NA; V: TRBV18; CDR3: CASSPQGTGVGNQPQHF
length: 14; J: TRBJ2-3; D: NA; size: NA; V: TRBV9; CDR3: CASSVSTGTDTQYF
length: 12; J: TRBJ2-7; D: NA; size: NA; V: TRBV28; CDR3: CASTREPKEQYF
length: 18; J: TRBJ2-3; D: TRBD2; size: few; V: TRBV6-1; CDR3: CASSEDSSGGALGVTQYF
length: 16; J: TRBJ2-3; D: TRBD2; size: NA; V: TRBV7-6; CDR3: CASSLASAGAADTQYF
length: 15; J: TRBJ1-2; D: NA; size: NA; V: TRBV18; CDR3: CASSPGGVVNYGYTF
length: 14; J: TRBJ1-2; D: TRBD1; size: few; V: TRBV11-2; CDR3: CASSFSQGINGYTF
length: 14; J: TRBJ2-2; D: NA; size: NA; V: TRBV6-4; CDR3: CASSSDSDTGELFF
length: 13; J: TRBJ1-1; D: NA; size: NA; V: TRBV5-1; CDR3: CASSLQYQAEAFF
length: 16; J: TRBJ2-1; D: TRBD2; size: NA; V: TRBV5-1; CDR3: CASSLDSSGAYNEQFF
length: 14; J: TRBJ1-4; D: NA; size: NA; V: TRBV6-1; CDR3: CASRRTVLNEKLFF
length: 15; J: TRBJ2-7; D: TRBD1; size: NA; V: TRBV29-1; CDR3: CSVEFWDRGQQEQYF
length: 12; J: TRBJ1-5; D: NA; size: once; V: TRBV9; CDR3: CASGPLNQPQHF
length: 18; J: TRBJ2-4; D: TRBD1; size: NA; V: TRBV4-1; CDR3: CASSQEGDRVMSKNIQYF
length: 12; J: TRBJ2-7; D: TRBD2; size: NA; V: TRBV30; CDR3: CAWMRGAYEQYF
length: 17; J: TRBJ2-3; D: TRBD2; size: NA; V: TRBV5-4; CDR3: CASSRTSGGEGTDTQYF
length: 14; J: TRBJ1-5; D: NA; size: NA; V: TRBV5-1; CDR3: CASSLDGSGQPQHF
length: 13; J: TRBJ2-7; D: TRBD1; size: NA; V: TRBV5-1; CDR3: CASSSGQIYEQYF
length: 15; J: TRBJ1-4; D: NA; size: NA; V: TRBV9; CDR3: CASSVWSGLNEKLFF
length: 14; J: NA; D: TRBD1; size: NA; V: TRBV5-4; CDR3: CASSLAGQGYEQYF
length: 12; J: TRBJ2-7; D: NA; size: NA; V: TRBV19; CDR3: CASSIDRYEQYF
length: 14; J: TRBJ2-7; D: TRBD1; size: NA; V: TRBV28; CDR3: CASSFRTGNIGQYF
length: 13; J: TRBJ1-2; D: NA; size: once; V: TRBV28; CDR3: CASSSGDNYGYTF
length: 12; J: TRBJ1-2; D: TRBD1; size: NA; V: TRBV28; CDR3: CASSPTGWGYTF
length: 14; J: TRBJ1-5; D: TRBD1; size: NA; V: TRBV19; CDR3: CASSTTGGNQPQHF
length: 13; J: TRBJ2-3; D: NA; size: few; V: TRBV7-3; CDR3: CASSLSRADTQYF
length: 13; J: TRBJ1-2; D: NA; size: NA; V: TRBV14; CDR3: CASSQDTSGYHTF
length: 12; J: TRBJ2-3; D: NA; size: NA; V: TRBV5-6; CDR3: CASNPWGVEQYF
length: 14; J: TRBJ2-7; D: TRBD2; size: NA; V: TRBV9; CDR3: CASGPAGGRHEQYF